This TCR beta chain was sequenced for a study of blood T cell repertoires in COVID-19. As for the study in general: The study drew acute and convalescent COVID-19 samples from the United States, Italy and Spain. Sources were T cells, B-cell-depleted T cells, or PBMCs; the material itself was cDNA or gDNA.

Per the authors' pipeline: The assay estimated nucleated cells by amplifying reference gene primers. Sequencing was performed with immunoSEQ multiplex PCR; in TCRdb, only in-frame clones are kept and a portion is missing. Clone size and V and J calls were adopted from that table, with D and trimming inferred from the DNA. The top ten clones hold 40% to 45% of a sample with around 70,000 clones, approximately 80% of them seen once. The CDR3 loop spans 11 amino acids. Germline V gene lookup returns CDR1 MDHEN and CDR2 SYDVKM. V lost 8 bases and J 5 bases, leaving 8 bases between the germline ends. The J gene is TRBJ2-3, the V gene TRBV28; D is undetermined. The specimen sequenced was peripheral blood. This TCR came from a man older than 75 with acute or convalescent COVID-19. The CDR3 loop reads CASLSGDTQYF. CDR3 nucleotides: TGTGCCAGCCTTTCGGGAGATACGCAGTATTTT.